Listed below are T cell receptor beta chains from one sample, sequenced in a study of cytomegalovirus exposure and HLA in healthy donors. The data were produced by immunoSEQ multiplex PCR, yet TCRdb's version contains in-frame clones alone and is incomplete. Altogether around 150,000 clones are present, roughly nine tenths being singletons, with the ten largest covering 4% to 5%. The sequencing sample was made of PBMCs. The receptors come from a young man in good health and CMV-seropositive. CDR3s include the opening cysteine and the closing phenylalanine or tryptophan.

len	v_gene	j_gene	CDR3aa
15	TRBV5-8	TRBJ2-7	CASSLAGGVTYEQYF
15	TRBV11-2	TRBJ2-1	CASSLELASYNEQFF
17	TRBV19	TRBJ2-7	CASSMGVGRGTSYEQYF
14	TRBV19	TRBJ2-3	CASRDRGGTDTQYF
12	TRBV5-1	TRBJ1-2	CASTGEGYGYTF
15	TRBV5-4	TRBJ2-1	CASSLSRGPPGEQFF
14	TRBV4-1	TRBJ1-3	CASSPGARGNTIYF
14	TRBV6-1	TRBJ1-2	CASSLAQGPYGYTF
13	TRBV5-4	TRBJ2-5	CASSGGLLETQYF
13	TRBV5-6	TRBJ2-1	CASSPGQINEQFF
10	TRBV29-1	TRBJ1-1	CSVGEVEAFF
15	TRBV11-2	TRBJ2-1	CASSLVLGSRNEQFF
13	TRBV27	TRBJ2-5	CASSGGLEETQYF
13	TRBV28	TRBJ2-3	CASALAARGTQYF
13	TRBV11-2	TRBJ1-2	CASSPDSFYGYTF
15	TRBV9	TRBJ2-1	CASSSGQGSYNEQFF
19	TRBV4-1	TRBJ2-3	CASSQVIPGLASSTDTQYF
13	TRBV27	TRBJ2-1	CASSPGRRNEQFF
17	TRBV28	TRBJ2-3	CASRPSGEVGVADTQYF
15	TRBV9	TRBJ2-1	CASSVGLAGRGEQFF
17	TRBV5-4	TRBJ2-1	CASSLELAGGSYNEQFF
12	TRBV2	TRBJ2-7	CASSGPGYEQYF
14	TRBV28	TRBJ2-2	CASSRDRLIGELFF
18	TRBV7-3	TRBJ2-4	CASSREKMGRASGNIQYF
13	TRBV4-2	TRBJ2-1	CASSQDFISEQFF
15	TRBV29-1	TRBJ2-1	CSVESLAGRHNEQFF
13	TRBV6-1	TRBJ1-1	CASRVTGNTEAFF
13	TRBV5-8	TRBJ1-2	CASSDSTGYGYTF
16	TRBV19	TRBJ2-2	CASSNLAGGPSGELFF